Listed here are 12 T cell receptor beta chains from one sample, sequenced in a study of blood T cells in healthy people across ages. Through a sample-barcoded 5' primer and a J-beta primer mix, a second PCR was run for 7 to 11 cycles. TCRdb redid the calling of the 5' RACE reads with MiXCR, one entry per CDR3 protein. The table has some 900,000 distinct CDR3 sequences, roughly 50% seen once. The sample comprised blood. The receptors shown here come from a young man in good health.

The gene calls are TRBV7-3 and TRBJ2-5; 7 nucleotides match TRBD1. V lost 5 bases to trimming and J lost 2 bases; unmatched junction nucleotides: 5. The CDR3 runs 14 residues. The V gene's germline CDR1 is SGHTA and CDR2 FQGTGA. CDR3 DNA sequence: TGTGCCAGCAGCGCACAGGGGCTTCAAGAGACCCAGTACTTC. This encodes CASSAQGLQETQYF. Based on the CDR3 plus reference TRBV7-3 and TRBJ2-5, the full variable domain is GAGVSQTPSNKVTEKGKYVELRCDPISGHTALYWYRQSLGQGPEFLIYFQGTGAADDSGLPNDRFFAVRPEGSVSTLKIQRTERGDSAVYLCASSAQGLQETQYFGPGTRLLVL.

V gene TRBV24-1 combines with J gene TRBJ2-1; D is perhaps TRBD1 (6 bases). The CDR3 loop spans 15 amino acids. CDR1 is KGHDR, CDR2 SFDVKD, per germline. Trimming stripped 5 bases from V and 6 bases from J, with 16 bases between. The CDR3: CATSAGALGGNEQFF. CDR3 in DNA: TGTGCCACCAGTGCCGGGGCCTTAGGGGGCAATGAGCAGTTCTTC.

This clonotype was detected only a few times. The V call is TRBV6-6, the J call TRBJ1-5; D gene uncertain. Germline-derived CDR1 and CDR2 are MNHNY and SVGAGI (reference sequence). The V and J ends lost 7 bases and 0 bases respectively, with 13 bases between them. This CDR3 is 15 amino acids long. The CDR3 protein is CASTAGGYSNQPQHF. In nucleotides, the CDR3 is TGTGCCAGCACCGCAGGCGGCTATAGCAATCAGCCCCAGCATTTT.

This clonotype was seen more than once but under ten times. V usage is TRBV9 and J usage is TRBJ1-1, with D tentatively TRBD1 (6 bases). The CDR3 has 17 amino acids. Germline values: CDR1 SGDLS, CDR2 YYNGEE. V was pared by 4 bases and J by 4 bases, with 23 bases between. Here the CDR3 reads CASSHRDGAGVSTEAFF. CDR3 DNA: TGTGCCAGCAGCCACAGGGACGGTGCAGGTGTAAGCACTGAAGCTTTCTTT.

Details on this clonotype: Given a much more abundant clone one base away, this may be a read error. This chain links TRBV2 with TRBJ2-1; TRBD2 aligns across 7 bases. V dropped 6 bases and J dropped 2; count of bases not matched to a gene: 1. The CDR3 covers 13 residues. CDR1 is SNHLY and CDR2 is FYNNEI in the germline V gene. The CDR3: CASRGGTYNEQFF. In DNA form, the CDR3 reads TGTGCCAGCAGGGGGGGGACCTACAATGAGCAGTTCTTC.

The chain recombines TRBV10-3 with TRBJ1-6; D is perhaps TRBD1 (5 bases). V gave up 6 bases and J gave up 0 bases, with 9 bases separating them. From germline, CDR1 is ENHRY and CDR2 SYGVKD. CDR3 length equals 15 residues. CDR3 region: CAIRDISSYNSPLHF. The CDR3, as DNA: TGTGCCATCAGGGACATAAGCTCCTATAATTCACCCCTCCACTTT.

As DNA, the CDR3 is TGCGCCAGCAGCTTGGAGGGGGCCACATATGGCTACACCTTC. This translates into CASSLEGATYGYTF. The rearrangement links TRBV5-1 to TRBJ1-2; 7 positions match TRBD1. Germline V gene lookup returns CDR1 SGHRS and CDR2 YFSETQ. The CDR3 is 14 residues long. Trimming took 0 bases from V and 5 from J; bases not matched to a gene: 4.

The DNA for the CDR3 is TGTGCCAGCAGGCCCACAGGGGACATTCAGTACTTC. Translation: CASRPTGDIQYF. The chain is built from TRBV6-1 and TRBJ2-4; 7 bases fit TRBD1. This CDR3 comprises 12 residues. Per germline, CDR1 MNHNS and CDR2 SASEGT. V was clipped by 6 bases and J by 8 bases; unmatched bases: 4.

This clonotype has a single count. This rearrangement joins TRBV11-2 to TRBJ2-1; 11 bases fit TRBD2. The CDR3 covers 15 residues. The junction had 8 bases not matched to a gene; V was cut back by 4 bases and J by 9 bases. CDR1 is SGHAT and CDR2 is FQNNGV in the germline V gene. CDR3 region: CASSYFSGGAGEQFF. CDR3 sequence (DNA): TGTGCCAGCAGCTACTTTAGCGGGGGGGCCGGTGAGCAGTTCTTC.

The chain links TRBV7-9 to TRBJ1-2; no reliable D call. The CDR3 is made up of 15 amino acids. Germline-derived CDR1 and CDR2 are SEHNR and FQNEAQ (reference sequence). Trimming pared 1 base from V and 4 bases from J, leaving 13 bases between. The CDR3 DNA reads TGTGCCAGCAGCTTAGAGCAGACTAGATCCTATGGCTACACCTTC. This gives the protein CASSLEQTRSYGYTF.

This clonotype was counted only a few times. The V and J genes are TRBV7-2 and TRBJ2-1; 9 bases line up with TRBD2. The CDR3 is 16 residues long. Germline V gene data show CDR1 as SGHTA and CDR2 as FQGNSA. V trimming: 5 bases; J trimming: 6 bases; junction bases outside the gene matches: 11. CDR3 residues: CASSGRGLAPSNEQFF. The CDR3 coding sequence is TGTGCCAGCAGCGGCCGGGGACTAGCCCCCTCCAATGAGCAGTTCTTC.

The CDR3 is CSVQTRDRPNGDRYQFF. CDR3 bases: TGCAGCGTTCAGACCAGGGACAGGCCTAACGGGGATCGTTACCAGTTCTTC. V gene TRBV29-1 combines with J gene TRBJ2-1, with 8 bases matching TRBD1. This CDR3 is built from 17 residues. V was pared by 5 bases and J by 13 bases, with 25 bases of the junction left unmatched. From germline, CDR1 is SQVTM and CDR2 ANQGSEA.